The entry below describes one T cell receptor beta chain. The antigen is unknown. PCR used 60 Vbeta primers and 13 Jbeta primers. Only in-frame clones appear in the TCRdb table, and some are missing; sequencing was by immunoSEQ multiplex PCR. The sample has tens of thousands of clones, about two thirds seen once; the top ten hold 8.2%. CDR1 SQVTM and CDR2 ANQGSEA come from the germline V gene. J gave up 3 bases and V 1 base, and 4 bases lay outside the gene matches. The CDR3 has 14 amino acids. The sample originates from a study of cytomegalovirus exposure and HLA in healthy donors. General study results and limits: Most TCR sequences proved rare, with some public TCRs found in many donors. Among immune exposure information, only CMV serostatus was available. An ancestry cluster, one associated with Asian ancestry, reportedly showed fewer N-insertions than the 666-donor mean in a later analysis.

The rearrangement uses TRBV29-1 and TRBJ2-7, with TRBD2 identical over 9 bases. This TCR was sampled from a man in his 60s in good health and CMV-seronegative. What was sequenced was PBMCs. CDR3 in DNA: TGCAGCGTTGAAGTGGGTAGCGGGGGCTACGAGCAGTACTTC. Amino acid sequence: CSVEVGSGGYEQYF.